This T cell receptor (beta chain) was retrieved from a study of blood T cell repertoires in COVID-19. Study as a whole: COVID-19 samples from acute and convalescent phases originated in the United States, Italy and Spain.

The repertoire was sequenced with immunoSEQ multiplex PCR; TCRdb's copy has only in-frame clones and lacks some. Among about 480,000 clones listed, about 88% were seen once. This CDR3 spans 13 amino acids. The V gene's germline CDR1 is MNHEY and CDR2 SMNVEV (reference sequence). With 10 bases removed from V and 2 bases from J, the gap between germline ends came to 11 bases. This sequence was found in a woman aged 50 to 60 with COVID-19, enrolled during active disease. Specimen: peripheral blood. The rearrangement joins TRBV27 to TRBJ2-2, with TRBD1 as a possible D gene (5 bases). CDR3 in DNA: TGTGCCATCCGAGACAGAAACACCGGGGAGCTGTTTTTT. It is translated as CAIRDRNTGELFF.